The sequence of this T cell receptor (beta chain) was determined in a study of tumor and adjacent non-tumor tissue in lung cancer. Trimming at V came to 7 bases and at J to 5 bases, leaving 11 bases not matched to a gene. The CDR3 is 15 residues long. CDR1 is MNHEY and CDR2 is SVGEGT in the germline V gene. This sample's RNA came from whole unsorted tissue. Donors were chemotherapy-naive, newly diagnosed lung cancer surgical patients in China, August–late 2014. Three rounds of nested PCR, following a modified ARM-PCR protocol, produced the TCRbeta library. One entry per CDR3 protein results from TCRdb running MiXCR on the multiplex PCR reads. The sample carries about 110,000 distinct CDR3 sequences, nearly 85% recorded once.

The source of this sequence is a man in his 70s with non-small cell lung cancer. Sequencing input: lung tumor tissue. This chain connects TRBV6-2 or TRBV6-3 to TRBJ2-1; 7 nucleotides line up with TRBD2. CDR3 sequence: CASNPGLGNNNEQFF. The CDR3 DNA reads TGTGCCAGCAATCCTGGACTAGGCAATAACAATGAGCAGTTCTTC.